The T cell receptor (beta chain) under discussion was sequenced for a study of T cell repertoires in ileal Crohn's disease. Across the whole study: Every patient was operated on for stricturing (about 60%) or penetrating (around 40%) complications.

This sample's time point: proximal margin of the surgical specimen (macroscopically non-inflamed). Patients were adults with ileal or ileocolonic Crohn's disease needing resection. The repertoire was sequenced with immunoSEQ multiplex PCR; TCRdb's copy has only in-frame clones and lacks some. The profile shows around 7,000 clones, around 80% of them singletons. The source material was ileal tissue. This TCR derives from an adult with Crohn's disease.

CDR3 protein: CASRGGQYNEQFF. In DNA, the CDR3 is TGTGCCAGTAGGGGGGGACAATACAATGAGCAGTTCTTC. V gene TRBV19 combines with J gene TRBJ2-1; D could derive from TRBD1 or TRBD2 (6 bases each). The ends were cut back, 6 bases at V and 4 bases at J, with 10 bases in the middle. Germline values: CDR1 LNHDA, CDR2 SQIVND (reference sequence). This CDR3 is built from 13 residues.